Listed below are T cell receptor beta chains from one sample, sequenced in a study of regulatory T cells in long-lasting Graves disease. A single record per CDR3 protein comes from TCRdb applying MiXCR to the multiplex PCR reads. This table has roughly 510,000 distinct CDR3 sequences, roughly 15% appearing once. This same sample was also part of a study on T cells in Graves' hyperthyroidism and ophthalmopathy.

This material consisted of peripheral blood mononuclear cells (PBMCs), taken at new diagnosis, from a patient treated with antithyroid drugs. The receptors derive from a man aged 18 to 29 with Graves disease. Both conserved end residues are part of each CDR3. D genes are given only for firm matches. Size tells how often a clone was seen (once, few, many) or the class of an expanded clone, and some rows leave it out.

J gene: TRBJ2-7
V gene: TRBV5-4
D gene: .
clone size: few
CDR3 protein: CASSSEGSSYEQYF
CDR3 DNA: TGTGCCAGCAGCTCGGAAGGAAGCTCCTACGAGCAGTACTTC

J gene: TRBJ2-2
V gene: TRBV5-1
D gene: TRBD2
clone size: .
CDR3 protein: CASSPSGPGTGELFF
CDR3 DNA: TGCGCCAGCAGCCCTAGCGGGCCGGGCACCGGGGAGCTGTTTTTT

J gene: TRBJ2-7
V gene: TRBV20-1
D gene: .
clone size: .
CDR3 protein: CSARAPSPRGEQYF
CDR3 DNA: TGCAGTGCTAGAGCCCCCTCACCTAGGGGCGAGCAGTACTTC

J gene: TRBJ2-1
V gene: TRBV28
D gene: .
clone size: many
CDR3 protein: CASRTGTANEQFF
CDR3 DNA: TGTGCCAGCAGGACAGGGACTGCCAATGAGCAGTTCTTC

J gene: TRBJ2-7
V gene: TRBV5-1
D gene: .
clone size: many
CDR3 protein: CASSSDYEQYF
CDR3 DNA: TGTGCCAGCAGTTCCGACTACGAGCAGTACTTC

J gene: TRBJ2-4
V gene: TRBV15
D gene: TRBD2
clone size: few
CDR3 protein: CATSRVPSGRLGKNIQYF
CDR3 DNA: TGTGCCACCAGCAGAGTACCCAGCGGGAGATTAGGCAAAAACATTCAGTACTTC

J gene: TRBJ1-1
V gene: TRBV7-9
D gene: .
clone size: many
CDR3 protein: CASSLGTANTEAFF
CDR3 DNA: TGTGCCAGCAGCCTCGGAACAGCGAACACTGAAGCTTTCTTT

J gene: TRBJ2-2
V gene: TRBV7-9
D gene: .
clone size: many
CDR3 protein: CASSLYLVGELFF
CDR3 DNA: TGTGCCAGCAGCTTGTATCTAGTCGGGGAGCTGTTTTTT

J gene: TRBJ2-5
V gene: TRBV24-1
D gene: .
clone size: few
CDR3 protein: CATSGQVQETQYF
CDR3 DNA: TGTGCCACCAGTGGACAGGTCCAAGAGACCCAGTACTTC

J gene: TRBJ2-7
V gene: TRBV27
D gene: .
clone size: many
CDR3 protein: CASSFGRVAEQYF
CDR3 DNA: TGTGCCAGCAGTTTCGGCAGGGTGGCCGAGCAGTACTTC

J gene: TRBJ2-1
V gene: TRBV7-9
D gene: .
clone size: .
CDR3 protein: CASSPGPVTGGLRWRTSDYNEQFF
CDR3 DNA: TGTGCCAGCAGCCCAGGGCCAGTGACAGGGGGGCTCCGGTGGAGGACTAGCGACTACAATGAGCAGTTCTTC

J gene: TRBJ2-2
V gene: TRBV7-3
D gene: TRBD2
clone size: .
CDR3 protein: CASSSSGTSGRASTGELFF
CDR3 DNA: TGTGCCAGCAGCTCCTCTGGGACTAGCGGGAGGGCCTCTACCGGGGAGCTGTTTTTT

J gene: TRBJ1-1
V gene: TRBV30
D gene: .
clone size: many
CDR3 protein: CAWSEDRPTEAFF
CDR3 DNA: TGTGCCTGGAGTGAGGACAGACCCACTGAAGCTTTCTTT

J gene: TRBJ2-7
V gene: TRBV20-1
D gene: .
clone size: many
CDR3 protein: CSPHRQSGDEQYF
CDR3 DNA: TGCAGCCCCCACCGTCAAAGTGGTGACGAGCAGTACTTC

J gene: TRBJ2-1
V gene: TRBV7-3
D gene: .
clone size: many
CDR3 protein: CASSPVGGRDEQFF
CDR3 DNA: TGTGCCAGCAGCCCGGTCGGAGGAAGGGATGAGCAGTTCTTC

J gene: TRBJ2-2
V gene: TRBV19
D gene: .
clone size: .
CDR3 protein: CASSTQANTGELFF
CDR3 DNA: TGTGCCAGTAGTACCCAGGCGAACACCGGGGAGCTGTTTTTT

J gene: TRBJ1-2
V gene: TRBV28
D gene: TRBD1
clone size: many
CDR3 protein: CASTEAGIGGDYGYTF
CDR3 DNA: TGTGCCAGCACCGAAGCCGGGATAGGGGGCGACTATGGCTACACCTTC

J gene: TRBJ1-2
V gene: TRBV29-1
D gene: .
clone size: many
CDR3 protein: CSVAADWGYTF
CDR3 DNA: TGCAGCGTTGCGGCTGATTGGGGCTACACCTTC

J gene: TRBJ2-2
V gene: TRBV30
D gene: .
clone size: many
CDR3 protein: CAWADYPSTGELFF
CDR3 DNA: TGTGCCTGGGCGGACTACCCGAGCACCGGGGAGCTGTTTTTT

J gene: TRBJ1-1
V gene: TRBV5-1
D gene: .
clone size: .
CDR3 protein: CASRFLLSGSTEAFF
CDR3 DNA: TGCGCCAGCAGATTCTTGCTATCAGGGTCCACTGAAGCTTTCTTT

J gene: TRBJ1-4
V gene: TRBV6-1
D gene: TRBD1
clone size: .
CDR3 protein: CASKMRGTGGEKLFF
CDR3 DNA: TGTGCCAGCAAGATGCGGGGGACAGGGGGCGAAAAACTGTTTTTT

J gene: TRBJ2-2
V gene: TRBV12-3/TRBV12-4
D gene: .
clone size: .
CDR3 protein: CASGRRGAGTGELFF
CDR3 DNA: TGTGCCAGCGGGAGACGGGGGGCGGGCACCGGGGAGCTGTTTTTT

J gene: TRBJ1-1
V gene: TRBV7-9
D gene: .
clone size: few
CDR3 protein: CASSSREGRLGTEAFF
CDR3 DNA: TGTGCCAGCAGCTCGCGGGAGGGAAGGCTGGGCACTGAAGCTTTCTTT

J gene: TRBJ1-5
V gene: TRBV30
D gene: .
clone size: many
CDR3 protein: CAWTDQRQGVPLNQPQHF
CDR3 DNA: TGTGCCTGGACGGACCAGAGGCAGGGCGTACCTCTAAATCAGCCCCAGCATTTT

J gene: TRBJ2-5
V gene: TRBV12-3/TRBV12-4
D gene: TRBD2
clone size: many
CDR3 protein: CASSRSGRMGETQYF
CDR3 DNA: TGTGCCAGCAGCCGTAGCGGGAGAATGGGGGAGACCCAGTACTTC

J gene: TRBJ2-7
V gene: TRBV20-1
D gene: .
clone size: many
CDR3 protein: CSARAPLRGVASYEQYF
CDR3 DNA: TGCAGTGCTAGAGCCCCGCTGCGAGGGGTCGCCTCCTACGAGCAGTACTTC

J gene: TRBJ2-1
V gene: TRBV7-2
D gene: TRBD2
clone size: many
CDR3 protein: CASSYSGRQNNEQFF
CDR3 DNA: TGTGCCAGCAGCTATAGCGGGAGGCAAAACAATGAGCAGTTCTTC

J gene: TRBJ1-1
V gene: TRBV20-1
D gene: .
clone size: .
CDR3 protein: CSARDNWSRSEAFF
CDR3 DNA: TGCAGTGCTAGAGATAATTGGTCAAGGTCTGAAGCTTTCTTT

J gene: TRBJ2-6
V gene: TRBV19
D gene: .
clone size: few
CDR3 protein: CASNNGWANVLTF
CDR3 DNA: TGTGCCAGTAACAATGGCTGGGCCAACGTCCTGACTTTC

J gene: TRBJ1-2
V gene: TRBV15
D gene: .
clone size: .
CDR3 protein: CATSRAGTDRGYTF
CDR3 DNA: TGTGCCACCAGCAGAGCCGGGACCGACAGAGGCTACACCTTC

J gene: TRBJ2-7
V gene: TRBV6-1
D gene: .
clone size: few
CDR3 protein: CASSESSSYEQYF
CDR3 DNA: TGTGCCAGCAGTGAATCTTCGTCCTACGAGCAGTACTTC

J gene: TRBJ2-7
V gene: TRBV7-9
D gene: .
clone size: few
CDR3 protein: CARKGSSYEQYF
CDR3 DNA: TGTGCTAGAAAGGGGTCCTCCTACGAGCAGTACTTC

J gene: TRBJ1-6
V gene: TRBV28
D gene: .
clone size: once
CDR3 protein: CASHRDLNSPLHF
CDR3 DNA: TGTGCCAGCCACCGGGACCTAAATTCACCCCTCCACTTT

J gene: TRBJ2-7
V gene: TRBV12-3/TRBV12-4
D gene: .
clone size: many
CDR3 protein: CASSLESAEQYF
CDR3 DNA: TGTGCCAGCAGCCTTGAATCCGCCGAGCAGTACTTC

J gene: TRBJ1-2
V gene: TRBV20-1
D gene: .
clone size: many
CDR3 protein: CLADSGNYGYTF
CDR3 DNA: TGCTTGGCCGATTCAGGGAACTATGGCTACACCTTC

J gene: TRBJ2-6
V gene: TRBV19
D gene: TRBD1
clone size: few
CDR3 protein: CASSGRTGDSGANVLTF
CDR3 DNA: TGTGCCAGTAGTGGACGGACAGGGGACTCTGGGGCCAACGTCCTGACTTTC

J gene: TRBJ2-3
V gene: TRBV5-5
D gene: .
clone size: .
CDR3 protein: CASSLYRGGGDTQYF
CDR3 DNA: TGTGCCAGCAGCTTGTACAGGGGGGGAGGAGATACGCAGTATTTT

J gene: TRBJ2-6
V gene: TRBV7-3
D gene: .
clone size: .
CDR3 protein: CASSLIATSTGANVLTF
CDR3 DNA: TGTGCCAGCAGCTTAATAGCGACGTCAACTGGGGCCAACGTCCTGACTTTC

J gene: TRBJ2-7
V gene: TRBV18
D gene: TRBD2
clone size: .
CDR3 protein: CASSPSSGGSGEQYF
CDR3 DNA: TGTGCCAGCTCACCGTCGAGCGGGGGGTCGGGCGAGCAGTACTTC

J gene: TRBJ1-5
V gene: TRBV6-2/TRBV6-3
D gene: .
clone size: .
CDR3 protein: CASSPGPTGPQHF
CDR3 DNA: TGTGCCAGCAGTCCAGGCCCGACAGGGCCCCAGCATTTT

J gene: TRBJ2-7
V gene: TRBV30
D gene: .
clone size: many
CDR3 protein: CACTGILGEQYF
CDR3 DNA: TGTGCCTGTACCGGGATCCTGGGGGAGCAGTACTTC

J gene: TRBJ1-2
V gene: TRBV19
D gene: TRBD1
clone size: .
CDR3 protein: CASNVRGLDGYTF
CDR3 DNA: TGTGCCAGTAATGTCAGGGGGCTTGATGGCTACACCTTC

J gene: TRBJ1-6
V gene: TRBV6-1
D gene: .
clone size: .
CDR3 protein: CASSETAAGISPLHF
CDR3 DNA: TGTGCCAGCAGTGAAACAGCCGCCGGGATTTCACCCCTCCACTTT

J gene: TRBJ2-2
V gene: TRBV20-1
D gene: .
clone size: .
CDR3 protein: CSARDLWDHETTNTGELFF
CDR3 DNA: TGCAGTGCCCGAGACCTGTGGGACCACGAAACTACGAACACCGGGGAGCTGTTTTTT

J gene: TRBJ1-1
V gene: TRBV2
D gene: TRBD1
clone size: many
CDR3 protein: CASTRQGMNTEAFF
CDR3 DNA: TGTGCCAGCACCCGACAGGGAATGAACACTGAAGCTTTCTTT

J gene: TRBJ2-7
V gene: TRBV7-2
D gene: .
clone size: .
CDR3 protein: CASSSPHPAQQYF
CDR3 DNA: TGTGCCAGCAGCTCGCCCCACCCGGCCCAGCAGTACTTC

J gene: TRBJ2-3
V gene: TRBV9
D gene: TRBD2
clone size: few
CDR3 protein: CASSAGGSGTDTQYF
CDR3 DNA: TGTGCCAGCAGCGCGGGAGGCTCCGGCACAGATACGCAGTATTTT

J gene: TRBJ1-1
V gene: TRBV20-1
D gene: TRBD1
clone size: .
CDR3 protein: CSAPHPTGGANTEAFF
CDR3 DNA: TGCAGTGCTCCCCACCCGACAGGGGGAGCGAACACTGAAGCTTTCTTT

J gene: TRBJ1-6
V gene: TRBV2
D gene: .
clone size: .
CDR3 protein: CASRQVDVNSPLHF
CDR3 DNA: TGTGCCAGCAGGCAGGTGGACGTTAATTCACCCCTCCACTTT

J gene: TRBJ2-7
V gene: TRBV20-1
D gene: .
clone size: many
CDR3 protein: CSARGFSSYEQYF
CDR3 DNA: TGCAGTGCTCGGGGGTTCAGCTCCTACGAGCAGTACTTC

J gene: TRBJ1-4
V gene: TRBV27
D gene: .
clone size: few
CDR3 protein: CASSLLGPLNEKLFF
CDR3 DNA: TGTGCCAGCAGTTTATTGGGACCGCTTAATGAAAAACTGTTTTTT

J gene: TRBJ2-3
V gene: TRBV7-9
D gene: .
clone size: .
CDR3 protein: CASRGGSGDTQYF
CDR3 DNA: TGTGCCAGCAGAGGGGGATCGGGAGATACGCAGTATTTT

J gene: TRBJ2-1
V gene: TRBV5-1
D gene: TRBD2
clone size: many
CDR3 protein: CASSIGTSGWGEQFF
CDR3 DNA: TGCGCCAGCAGCATCGGGACTAGCGGGTGGGGAGAGCAGTTCTTC

J gene: TRBJ2-4
V gene: TRBV6-2/TRBV6-3
D gene: .
clone size: few
CDR3 protein: CASSYSGLSKNIQYF
CDR3 DNA: TGTGCCAGCAGTTACTCGGGGTTGAGCAAAAACATTCAGTACTTC

J gene: TRBJ1-4
V gene: TRBV20-1
D gene: .
clone size: once
CDR3 protein: CSARDRGEKGEKLFF
CDR3 DNA: TGCAGTGCTAGAGATCGTGGGGAAAAGGGAGAAAAACTGTTTTTT

J gene: TRBJ1-1
V gene: TRBV27
D gene: TRBD1
clone size: many
CDR3 protein: CASRKIDRGNTEAFF
CDR3 DNA: TGTGCCAGCAGAAAAATTGACAGGGGGAACACTGAAGCTTTCTTT

J gene: TRBJ1-2
V gene: TRBV2
D gene: TRBD1
clone size: many
CDR3 protein: CASVESGTGFRYGYTF
CDR3 DNA: TGTGCCAGCGTTGAATCCGGGACAGGGTTCCGGTATGGCTACACCTTC

J gene: TRBJ2-1
V gene: TRBV20-1
D gene: .
clone size: .
CDR3 protein: CSASRTGDLYNEQFF
CDR3 DNA: TGCAGTGCTAGCAGGACCGGCGACCTATACAATGAGCAGTTCTTC

J gene: TRBJ2-1
V gene: TRBV12-3/TRBV12-4
D gene: .
clone size: few
CDR3 protein: CASSFTQGSNEQFF
CDR3 DNA: TGTGCCAGCAGTTTTACACAAGGGTCCAATGAGCAGTTCTTC